The clone carrying this TCR beta chain was detected only a few times. In the authors' methods: Amplifying reference gene primers gave estimates of nucleated cell counts. Profiled with immunoSEQ multiplex PCR; TCRdb holds only in-frame clones, not every one. Clonal size and the V and J genes are those of that table, whereas D and trimming came from the DNA. The repertoire consists of about 64,000 clones, with 80% to 95% occurring once and the leading ten covering less than 9.5%. The CDR3 spans 15 residues. V shed 5 bases and J 5 bases; nucleotides not matched to a gene: 7. Germline lookup yields CDR1 SEHNR and CDR2 FQNEAQ (reference sequence). The source of the sample is a study of blood T cell repertoires in COVID-19. Across the whole study: Acute and convalescent COVID-19 specimens originated in the United States, Italy and Spain. PBMCs, B-cell-depleted T cells, or T cells provided the cDNA or gDNA that made up the material.

The chain couples TRBV7-9 to TRBJ2-5; 11 bases align to TRBD1. The sequencing sample was made of peripheral blood. The TCR originated in a woman of 80 years or more with active COVID-19. The DNA for the CDR3 is TGTGCCAGCAGCCGTGGACAGGGGGCTACGGAGACCCAGTACTTC. Protein: CASSRGQGATETQYF.